Sequencing of this T cell receptor beta chain was carried out in a study of cytomegalovirus exposure and HLA in healthy donors. Use of 60 Vbeta and 13 Jbeta primers characterized the PCR. Methods used by the authors: Approximately 11 million shared chains were among the roughly 80 million unique TCR beta chains that a later analysis counted. The assay was immunoSEQ multiplex PCR, and TCRdb's table has in-frame clones only and misses some. Clone size and the V and J calls come from that table; the DNA yielded D and trimming. The table includes about 260,000 clones, around two thirds detected once. This clone has more than one count but fewer than ten. Its antigen remains unidentified. Study findings and constraints: The study recorded more than 150 TCR beta chains that were cytomegalovirus-associated. Beyond CMV serostatus, there was no information to go on about immune exposure.

This sequence originates from a female donor in good health and CMV-seronegative. The sequenced material came from PBMCs.

CDR3: CASRRPGQDNYGYTF. CDR3 in DNA: TGTGCCAGCAGAAGGCCGGGACAAGATAACTATGGCTACACCTTC. The V call is TRBV27, the J call TRBJ1-2; D possibly corresponds to TRBD1 (6 bases). Per the germline V gene, CDR1 is MNHEY and CDR2 is SMNVEV (reference sequence). This CDR3 is 15 amino acids long. V lost 6 bases, J lost 1 base, and 15 bases lay in between.